This entry is about one T cell receptor beta chain. Its antigen specificity is not known. The sample holds no much larger clone one base away, and base qualities are not on file. This sample was taken from a study of T cell repertoires in cytomegalovirus infection (dated by TCRdb to about 2019). Background for the entire study: Recently identified HLA-C-restricted CMV epitopes, whose presentation resists viral immunomodulation, were targeted by peptide stimulations together with well-studied HLA-B-restricted epitopes. The HLA type of each donor mattered for the analysis, because public TCR beta signatures pointed to carriage of CMV infection along with the matching HLA type. The full study reports these points: Cumulative frequency of public TCR beta family members discriminated carriers of CMV infection plus the relevant HLA type in this cohort and an independent roughly 340-donor cohort. The ex vivo response was dominated by HLA-C-restricted CMV-specific TCR beta clonotypes, which also provided the single most frequent clonotype in two of eight donors.

CDR1 and CDR2, per the germline V gene (reference sequence), are MNHEY and SMNVEV. The CDR3 starts with the cysteine, ends with the phenylalanine, and has 15 residues. The entry retains the CDR3 DNA only, 45 bases that are in frame from base 1. Trimming costs V 5 bases and J 5 bases, and their ends lie 18 bases apart. Sequencing was performed on an Illumina HiSeq 1500. The public reads were reprocessed in TCRdb via fastp at Q25 and MiXCR, keeping in-frame beta chains. Rows matching on CDR3 protein sequence are summarized as one entry with the most common DNA and genes. This sample lists about 920,000 distinct CDR3 sequences; around 31% were detected once. The ten biggest clones cover roughly an eighth of the sample. Explained via the paper, the treatment or condition label denotes: in vitro stimulation with specific CMV peptide epitopes to enrich CMV-specific T cells.

Sequencing used cultured CD8+ T cells from PBMCs, obtained from culture after CMV antigen stimulation. Rearrangement joined TRBV27 to TRBJ2-5; the D gene is possibly TRBD1, with 7 bases matching. The sequence was collected from a human donor in good health (CMV status not recorded). Some clones in this sample may be carry-over from other donors' samples. The base sequence is TGTGCCAGCAGTCGATCAGGGGGGCTTGGGGAGACCCAGTACTTC. Translated, it reads CASSRSGGLGETQYF.